The clone carrying this TCR beta chain occurred many times. The antigen remains undetermined. Looked up from germline, CDR1 is MNHEY and CDR2 is SVGAGI. Trimming took off 0 bases at V and 9 bases at J, with 14 bases between the two ends. The length of the CDR3 is 14 residues. This specimen comes from a study of Graves' ophthalmopathy and Graves' hyperthyroidism. Study findings and constraints: Blood repertoires reportedly contained most expanded thyroid clonotypes above 0.001 frequency.

Amplification of the TCR beta CDR3 regions used RNA transcripts (as template). In the first round, RT-PCR was carried out with HTBI primers, and a multiplex PCR formed the second round. Via MiXCR, TCRdb re-called the multiplex PCR reads, giving one row per CDR3 protein. This table has around 470,000 distinct CDR3 sequences, approximately 14% appearing once. The origin of this receptor is a woman under 40 with Graves' ophthalmopathy. The specimen sequenced was blood. The J gene is TRBJ2-5, the V gene TRBV6-5; D not resolved. For the CDR3, the DNA is TGTGCCAGCAGTTACTCGGGCACCCATGAGGCCCAGTACTTC. This encodes CASSYSGTHEAQYF.